Sequencing of this T cell receptor (beta chain) was carried out in a study of cytomegalovirus exposure and HLA in healthy donors. Points from the study as a whole: Most CMV-associated TCR beta chains appeared HLA-restricted in a later analysis. A list of about 160 TCR beta chains associated with cytomegalovirus was given. Presence/absence analyses supposed approximately even sequencing depth among donors.

Researchers ran the PCR with 60 Vbeta and 13 Jbeta primers. Original processing notes: A later analysis counted around 74 million unique TCR beta chains, around 11 million shared. Data came from immunoSEQ multiplex PCR; TCRdb stores just in-frame clones and leaves some out. Clonal size and the V and J genes are those of that table, whereas D and trimming came from the DNA. The sample has 90,000 to 120,000 clones, 75% seen once. Comments on this clone: Its antigen is not known.

This receptor was taken from a male donor in good health and CMV-seropositive. Sequencing was done on a sample of PBMCs.

The CDR3 nucleotides are TGTGCCTGGAGGGACCGGGGGGCCTATGGCTACACCTTC. It translates to CAWRDRGAYGYTF. This chain links TRBV30 with TRBJ1-2, with D maybe TRBD1 (6 bases). Germline V CDR1 and CDR2: GTSNPN, SVGIG (reference sequence). This CDR3 contains 13 residues. The germline V and J ends were trimmed by 3 bases and 4 bases, with 12 bases remaining between them.